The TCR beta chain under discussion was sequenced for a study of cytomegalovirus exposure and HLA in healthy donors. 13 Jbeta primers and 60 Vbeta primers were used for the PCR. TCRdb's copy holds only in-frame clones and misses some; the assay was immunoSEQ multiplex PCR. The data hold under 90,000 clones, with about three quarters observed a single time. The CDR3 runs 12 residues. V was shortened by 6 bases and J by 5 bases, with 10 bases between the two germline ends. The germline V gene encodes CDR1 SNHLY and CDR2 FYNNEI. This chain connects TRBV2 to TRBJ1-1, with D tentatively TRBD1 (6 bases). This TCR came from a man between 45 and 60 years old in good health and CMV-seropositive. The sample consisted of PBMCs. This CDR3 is CASRQGMTEAFF. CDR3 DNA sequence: TGTGCCAGCAGACAGGGTATGACTGAAGCTTTCTTT.